This T cell receptor beta chain was captured in a study of cytomegalovirus exposure and HLA in healthy donors. This CDR3 comprises 15 residues. CDR1 is SEHNR and CDR2 is FQNEAQ in the germline V gene (reference sequence). The V gene lost 6 bases and the J gene lost 9 bases, with 18 bases spanning the gap. PCR was performed using 60 Vbeta and 13 Jbeta primers. The data were produced by immunoSEQ multiplex PCR, yet TCRdb's version contains in-frame clones alone and is incomplete. The sample lists 93,000 or so clones, more than 65% occurring once. The study, taken as a whole, reports: Through in vitro validation, three CMV-associated chains were shown to be specific for CMV antigens. HLA alleles showed associations with about 17,000 TCR beta sequences in a later analysis, at a 0.05 false discovery rate.

On this clone: Its matching antigen is unknown.

This chain joins TRBV7-9 and TRBJ1-6, with a weak D call TRBD1 (5 bases). The sequence was obtained from a young woman in good health and CMV-seropositive. Input material: PBMCs. In DNA form, the CDR3 reads TGTGCCAGCAGGGGTCATGTGGGGCGATTTTCACCCCTCCACTTT. This codes for CASRGHVGRFSPLHF. Variable domain in full (rest from reference TRBV7-9 and TRBJ1-6): DTGVSQNPRHKITKRGQNVTFRCDPISEHNRLYWYRQTLGQGPEFLTYFQNEAQLEKSRLLSDRFSAERPKGSFSTLEIQRTEQGDSAMYLCASRGHVGRFSPLHFGNGTRLTVT.